Sequencing of this T cell receptor beta chain was carried out in a study of neurological immune-mediated disorders. 5'RACE generated cDNA with 10-nucleotide random UMIs. One entry per CDR3 protein, called by TCRdb with MiXCR from the 5' RACE reads. Found here are about 120,000 distinct CDR3 sequences, roughly 3.2% of them singletons; the top ten hold around 1.4%. From germline, CDR1 is SGHRS and CDR2 YFSETQ. The CDR3 runs to 14 residues. Trimming shortened V by 0 bases and J by 7 bases, and 11 bases separated the two germline ends. The sample holds many counts of this clonotype. The source material was PBMCs. The receptor was isolated from a woman in her 30s with multiple sclerosis. The chain combines TRBV5-1 with TRBJ2-1; no clear D gene. In DNA, the CDR3 is TGCGCCAGCAGCTTGGTACGGCAAGAAAATGAGCAGTTCTTC. Translation: CASSLVRQENEQFF. The full variable domain, with the rest looked up from reference TRBV5-1 and TRBJ2-1, is KAGVTQTPRYLIKTRGQQVTLSCSPISGHRSVSWYQQTPGQGLQFLFEYFSETQRNKGNFPGRFSGRQFSNSRSEMNVSTLELGDSALYLCASSLVRQENEQFFGPGTRLTVL.